These T cell receptor beta chains were read from a single sample in a study of T cell responses to AZD1222 COVID-19 vaccine. The method was immunoSEQ multiplex PCR; TCRdb's version includes in-frame clones alone and lacks a portion of them. The sample shows 150,000 to 200,000 clones, 88% of them seen only once. The source material was peripheral blood, sampled 28 days after the second AZD1222 dose. Source of these receptors: an adult who received the AZD1222 COVID-19 vaccine. Both conserved end residues are part of each CDR3. The D gene is left open where the match is weak. Clone size is shown for a subset of rows, as once, few, many or a class of expanded clone.

CDR3: CASSFRPTANTEAFF; DNA: TGTGCCAGCAGCTTTCGTCCTACAGCGAACACTGAAGCTTTCTTT; D: NA; V: TRBV11-2; size: NA; J: TRBJ1-1
CDR3: CASSPGLAGLDTQYF; DNA: TGTGCCAGCAGCCCCGGACTAGCGGGGCTAGATACGCAGTATTTT; D: TRBD2; V: TRBV6-5; size: NA; J: TRBJ2-3
CDR3: CASSLVTGEQPQHF; DNA: TGCGCCAGCAGCTTGGTGACAGGGGAACAGCCCCAGCATTTT; D: TRBD1; V: TRBV5-1; size: NA; J: TRBJ1-5
CDR3: CASSPTGQPTYGYTF; DNA: TGCGCCAGCAGCCCTACAGGACAGCCTACCTATGGCTACACCTTC; D: NA; V: TRBV5-1; size: once; J: TRBJ1-2
CDR3: CASSDPGTGIGGYTF; DNA: TGTGCCAGCAGTGACCCCGGGACAGGGATAGGAGGCTACACCTTC; D: TRBD1; V: TRBV6-1; size: few; J: TRBJ1-2
CDR3: CASSSVQGQEIFF; DNA: TGTGCCAGCAGCTCGGTTCAGGGGCAGGAAATCTTCTTT; D: NA; V: TRBV5-5; size: NA; J: TRBJ1-1
CDR3: CASSLLRAEKLFF; DNA: TGTGCCAGCAGTTTATTGAGGGCTGAAAAACTGTTTTTT; D: NA; V: TRBV28; size: NA; J: TRBJ1-4
CDR3: CSASNQGSYVKLFF; DNA: TGCAGTGCTAGTAACCAGGGTTCCTATGTAAAACTGTTTTTT; D: NA; V: TRBV20-1; size: once; J: TRBJ1-4
CDR3: CASRLRTGYNEQFF; DNA: TGTGCCAGCCGATTGCGTACAGGCTATAATGAGCAGTTCTTC; D: NA; V: TRBV27; size: NA; J: TRBJ2-1
CDR3: CASSRDRVSGYTF; DNA: TGTGCCAGCAGCAGGGACAGGGTTAGTGGCTACACCTTC; D: TRBD1; V: TRBV7-2; size: few; J: TRBJ1-2
CDR3: CASSEGYGNSPLHF; DNA: TGTGCCAGCAGTGAGGGGTATGGTAATTCACCCCTCCACTTT; D: NA; V: TRBV2; size: NA; J: TRBJ1-6
CDR3: CASSLVLQRANTGELFF; DNA: TGTGCCAGCAGCTTAGTCCTCCAGAGAGCGAACACCGGGGAGCTGTTTTTT; D: NA; V: TRBV7-8; size: NA; J: TRBJ2-2
CDR3: CASSPEVWGQYGYTF; DNA: TGTGCCAGCAGCCCCGAGGTATGGGGTCAGTATGGCTACACCTTC; D: NA; V: TRBV28; size: NA; J: TRBJ1-2
CDR3: CASSQELDSGNIQYF; DNA: TGTGCCAGCAGCCAAGAATTAGATTCAGGGAACATTCAGTACTTC; D: NA; V: TRBV4-2; size: NA; J: TRBJ2-4
CDR3: CASSLAGGYGYTF; DNA: TGTGCCAGCAGCTTGGCGGGGGGGTATGGCTACACCTTC; D: NA; V: TRBV5-6; size: NA; J: TRBJ1-2
CDR3: CASGRTGGDEKLFF; DNA: TGTGCTAGTGGAAGGACAGGGGGGGATGAAAAACTGTTTTTT; D: TRBD1; V: TRBV12-5; size: NA; J: TRBJ1-4
CDR3: CATSTGRQYEQYF; DNA: TGTGCCACCAGCACCGGACGGCAATACGAGCAGTACTTC; D: NA; V: TRBV15; size: NA; J: TRBJ2-7
CDR3: CASSPLGGVKAFF; DNA: TGTGCCAGCAGCCCACTCGGGGGGGTGAAAGCTTTCTTT; D: NA; V: TRBV2; size: NA; J: TRBJ1-1
CDR3: CASSSSKLTSSGANVLTF; DNA: TGTGCCAGCAGCTCAAGTAAGTTGACCTCTTCTGGGGCCAACGTCCTGACTTTC; D: NA; V: TRBV7-2; size: NA; J: TRBJ2-6
CDR3: CASSPGTQNEAFF; DNA: TGTGCCAGCAGCCCGGGGACACAAAATGAAGCTTTCTTT; D: NA; V: TRBV12-3/TRBV12-4; size: once; J: TRBJ1-1
CDR3: CASRGGGRPPNYGYTF; DNA: TGTGCCAGTAGAGGGGGGGGCAGGCCCCCGAACTATGGCTACACCTTC; D: NA; V: TRBV19; size: NA; J: TRBJ1-2
CDR3: CASSLGRTQGASNQPQHF; DNA: TGTGCCAGCAGTTTGGGGAGGACTCAGGGGGCTAGCAATCAGCCCCAGCATTTT; D: TRBD1; V: TRBV28; size: once; J: TRBJ1-5
CDR3: CASSPQDARWGYTF; DNA: TGTGCCAGCAGCCCCCAAGACGCCCGATGGGGCTACACCTTC; D: NA; V: TRBV7-9; size: NA; J: TRBJ1-2
CDR3: CASSPFGNTEAFF; DNA: TGCGCCAGCAGCCCGTTCGGGAACACTGAAGCTTTCTTT; D: NA; V: TRBV10-1; size: NA; J: TRBJ1-1
CDR3: CASSYRDGLSGNTIYF; DNA: TGTGCCAGCAGTTATCGGGACGGCCTCTCTGGAAACACCATATATTTT; D: NA; V: TRBV6-5; size: NA; J: TRBJ1-3
CDR3: CASSHQPGPETTTNEKLFF; DNA: TGTGCCAGCAGCCACCAGCCCGGGCCAGAGACGACAACTAATGAAAAACTGTTTTTT; D: NA; V: TRBV4-2; size: NA; J: TRBJ1-4
CDR3: CASSQDPRVTAYGYTF; DNA: TGCGCCAGCAGCCAAGACCCAAGAGTGACAGCCTATGGCTACACCTTC; D: NA; V: TRBV4-3; size: NA; J: TRBJ1-2
CDR3: CSVERGGNTEAFF; DNA: TGCAGCGTCGAACGGGGGGGGAACACTGAAGCTTTCTTT; D: NA; V: TRBV29-1; size: once; J: TRBJ1-1
CDR3: CASSHLQGENTEAFF; DNA: TGTGCCAGCAGCCATTTACAGGGGGAAAACACTGAAGCTTTCTTT; D: TRBD1; V: TRBV5-8; size: NA; J: TRBJ1-1